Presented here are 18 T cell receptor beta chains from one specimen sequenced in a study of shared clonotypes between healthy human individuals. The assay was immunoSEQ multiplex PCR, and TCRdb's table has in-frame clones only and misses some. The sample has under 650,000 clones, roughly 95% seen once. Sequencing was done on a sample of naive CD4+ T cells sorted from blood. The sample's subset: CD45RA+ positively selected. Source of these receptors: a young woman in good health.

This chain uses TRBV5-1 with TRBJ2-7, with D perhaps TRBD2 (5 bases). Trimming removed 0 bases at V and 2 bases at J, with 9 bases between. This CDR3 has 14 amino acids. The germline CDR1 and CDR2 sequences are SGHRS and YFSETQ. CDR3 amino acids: CASSLDEGPYEQYF. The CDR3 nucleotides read TGCGCCAGCAGCTTGGATGAGGGTCCCTACGAGCAGTACTTC. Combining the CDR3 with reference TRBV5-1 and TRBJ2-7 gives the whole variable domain KAGVTQTPRYLIKTRGQQVTLSCSPISGHRSVSWYQQTPGQGLQFLFEYFSETQRNKGNFPGRFSGRQFSNSRSEMNVSTLELGDSALYLCASSLDEGPYEQYFGPGTRLTVT.

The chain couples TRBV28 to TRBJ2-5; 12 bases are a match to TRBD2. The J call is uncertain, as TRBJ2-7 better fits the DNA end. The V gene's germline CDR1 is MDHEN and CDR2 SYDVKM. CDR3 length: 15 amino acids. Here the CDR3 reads CASRIGLAGSYEQYF. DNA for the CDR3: TGTGCCAGCCGGATAGGACTAGCGGGGTCCTACGAGCAGTACTTC.

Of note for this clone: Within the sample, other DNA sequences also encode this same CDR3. CDR3 region: CASSSRGEQYF. The CDR3 region has the DNA TGTGCCAGCAGTTCAAGGGGGGAGCAGTACTTC. V usage is TRBV27 and J usage is TRBJ2-7, with D possibly matching TRBD1 (6 bases). Germline values: CDR1 MNHEY, CDR2 SMNVEV (reference sequence). This CDR3 spans 11 amino acids. V shed 4 bases and J shed 7 bases, with 8 bases lying between them.

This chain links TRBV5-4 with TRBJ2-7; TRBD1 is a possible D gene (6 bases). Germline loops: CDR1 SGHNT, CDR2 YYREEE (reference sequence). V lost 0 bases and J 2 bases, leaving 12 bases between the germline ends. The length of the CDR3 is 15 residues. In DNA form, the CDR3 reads TGTGCCAGCAGCTTGGGCAACAGGGATACCTACGAGCAGTACTTC. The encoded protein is CASSLGNRDTYEQYF.

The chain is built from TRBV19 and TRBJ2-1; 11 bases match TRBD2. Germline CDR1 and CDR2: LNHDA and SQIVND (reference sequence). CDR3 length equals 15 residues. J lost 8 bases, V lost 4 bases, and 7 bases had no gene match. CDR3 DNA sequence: TGTGCCAGTAGTAGGGGACTAGCGGTTTTGGATGAGCAGTTCTTC. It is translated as CASSRGLAVLDEQFF.

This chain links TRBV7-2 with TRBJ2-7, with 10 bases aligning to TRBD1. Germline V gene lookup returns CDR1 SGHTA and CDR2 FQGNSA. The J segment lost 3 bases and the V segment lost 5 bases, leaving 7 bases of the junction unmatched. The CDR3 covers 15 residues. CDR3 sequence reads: CASSPRTGGVYEQYF. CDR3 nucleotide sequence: TGTGCCAGCAGCCCCCGGACAGGGGGGGTCTACGAGCAGTACTTC.

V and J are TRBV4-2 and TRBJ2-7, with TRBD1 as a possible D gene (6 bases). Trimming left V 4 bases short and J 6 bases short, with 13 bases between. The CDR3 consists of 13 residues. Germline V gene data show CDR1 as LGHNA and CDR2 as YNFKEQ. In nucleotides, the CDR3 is TGTGCCAGCAGCCCCCCCAGGGGTACCGAGCAGTACTTC. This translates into CASSPPRGTEQYF.

The CDR3 region has the DNA TGTGCCAGCAGCGTAGGCAGGAGCACAGATACGCAGTATTTT. It translates to CASSVGRSTDTQYF. This rearrangement joins TRBV9 to TRBJ2-3; D unclear. This CDR3 contains 14 residues. Trimming cost V 0 bases and J 0 bases, with 5 bases left between them. Looked up from germline, CDR1 is SGDLS and CDR2 is YYNGEE.

CDR3 amino acids: CASSQETERQYF. In nucleotides, the CDR3 is TGCGCCAGCAGCCAAGAAACTGAACGTCAGTACTTC. The V gene is TRBV4-3, the J gene TRBJ2-7; D uncertain. The CDR3 spans 12 residues. Between the trimmed V and J ends, which lost 0 bases and 10 bases, there was a span of 10 bases. CDR1 LGHNA and CDR2 YSLEER come from the germline V gene.

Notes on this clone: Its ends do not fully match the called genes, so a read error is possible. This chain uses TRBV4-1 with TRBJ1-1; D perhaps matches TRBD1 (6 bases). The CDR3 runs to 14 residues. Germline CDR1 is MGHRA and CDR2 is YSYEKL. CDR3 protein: CASSQVGGNPEAFF. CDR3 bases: TGCGCCAGCAGCCAAGTAGGGGGGAACCCTGAAGCTTTCTTT.

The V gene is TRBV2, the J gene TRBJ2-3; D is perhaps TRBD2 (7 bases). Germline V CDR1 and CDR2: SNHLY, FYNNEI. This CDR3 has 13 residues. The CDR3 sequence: CSASQGGGDTQYF. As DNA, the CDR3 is TGTTCAGCTTCCCAAGGGGGGGGAGATACGCAGTATTTT.

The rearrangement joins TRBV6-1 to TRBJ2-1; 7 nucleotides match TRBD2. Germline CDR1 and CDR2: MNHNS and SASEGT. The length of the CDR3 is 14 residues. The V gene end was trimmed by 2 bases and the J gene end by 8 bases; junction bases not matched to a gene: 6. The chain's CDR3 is CASSEMGGVDEQFF. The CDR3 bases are TGTGCCAGCAGTGAAATGGGAGGGGTCGATGAGCAGTTCTTC.

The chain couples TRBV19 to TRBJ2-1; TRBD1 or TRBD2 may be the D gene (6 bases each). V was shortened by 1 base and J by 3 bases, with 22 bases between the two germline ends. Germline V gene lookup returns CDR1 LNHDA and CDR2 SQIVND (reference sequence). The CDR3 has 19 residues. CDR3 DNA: TGTGCCAGTAGTATAGTTATGGACAGCGGACCGGGAGTCTACAATGAGCAGTTCTTC. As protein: CASSIVMDSGPGVYNEQFF.

The CDR3 sequence: CASSRVPGQGRSYEQYF. For the CDR3, the DNA is TGTGCCAGCAGTCGCGTACCCGGACAGGGACGGTCCTACGAGCAGTACTTC. V is TRBV27 and J is TRBJ2-7, with 8 bases aligning to TRBD1. The CDR3 spans 17 residues. Germline CDR1 and CDR2: MNHEY and SMNVEV (reference sequence). V shed 5 bases, J shed 1 base, and the junction held 13 bases outside the gene matches.

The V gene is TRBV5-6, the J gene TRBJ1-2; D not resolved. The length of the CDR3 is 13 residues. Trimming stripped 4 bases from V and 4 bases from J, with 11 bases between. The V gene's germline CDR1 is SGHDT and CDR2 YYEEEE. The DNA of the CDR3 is TGTGCCAGCAGCCCCGGACGTTCCTATGGCTACACCTTC. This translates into CASSPGRSYGYTF.

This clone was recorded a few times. CDR3 coding DNA: TGTGCCAGTAGAATCAAGACCCGAACAGGGAGGACTGAAGCTTTCTTT. This translates into CASRIKTRTGRTEAFF. This chain links TRBV19 with TRBJ1-1; the D gene is possibly TRBD1 (6 bases). Germline V lookup: CDR1 LNHDA, CDR2 SQIVND (reference sequence). V dropped 6 bases and J dropped 5 bases, with 22 bases sitting between them. The CDR3 length is 16 residues.

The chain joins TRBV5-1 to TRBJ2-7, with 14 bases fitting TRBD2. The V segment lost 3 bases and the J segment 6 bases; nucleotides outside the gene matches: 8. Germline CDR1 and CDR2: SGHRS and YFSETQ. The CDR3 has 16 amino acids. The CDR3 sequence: CASSYNPGLAGVEQYF. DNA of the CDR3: TGCGCCAGCAGCTACAACCCGGGACTAGCGGGAGTCGAGCAGTACTTC.

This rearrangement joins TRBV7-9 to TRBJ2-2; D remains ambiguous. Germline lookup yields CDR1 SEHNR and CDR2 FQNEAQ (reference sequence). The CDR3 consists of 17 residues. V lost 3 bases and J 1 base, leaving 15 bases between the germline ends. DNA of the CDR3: TGTGCCAGCAGCTTGAGCCTAGGGCCCCTGAACACCGGGGAGCTGTTTTTT. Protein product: CASSLSLGPLNTGELFF.